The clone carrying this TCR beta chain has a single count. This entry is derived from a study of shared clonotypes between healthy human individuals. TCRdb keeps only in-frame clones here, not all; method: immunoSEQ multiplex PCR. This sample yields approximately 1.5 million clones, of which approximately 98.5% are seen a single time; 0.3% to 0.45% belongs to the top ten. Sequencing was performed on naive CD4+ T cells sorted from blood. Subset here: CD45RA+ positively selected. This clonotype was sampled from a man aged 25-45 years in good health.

The CDR3 DNA follows: TGTGCCAGCAGTATCGGGGTTAACTATGGCTACACCTTC. As protein: CASSIGVNYGYTF. The V gene is TRBV6-4, the J gene TRBJ1-2; unclear D gene. CDR3 size: 13 residues. Trimming took 5 bases from V and 1 from J, leaving 8 bases between them. Germline V gene data show CDR1 as MRHNA and CDR2 as SNTAGT.